This T cell receptor beta chain was documented in a study of shared clonotypes between healthy human individuals. CD45RO-negative, CCR7-positively selected cells formed the naive CD8 fraction, excluding terminally differentiated effector memory CD45RA+ cells. Healthy and HIV-negative, the adult donors had no recent acute infections or vaccinations. The data were produced by immunoSEQ multiplex PCR, yet TCRdb's version contains in-frame clones alone and is incomplete. Of a few million clones detected, 93% appear once; the ten largest clones hold over 1.5%. Germline V CDR1 and CDR2: SQVTM, ANQGSEA. The CDR3 runs 13 residues. V lost 6 bases to trimming and J lost 11 bases; unmatched junction nucleotides: 11.

This chain uses TRBV29-1 with TRBJ2-7; 12 bases fit TRBD2. The origin of this receptor is a man between 18 and 35 years old in good health. Some clones in this sample may be carry-over from other donors' samples. The sequenced sample consisted of naive CD8+ T cells from PBMCs. The CDR3 reads CSVRTSGAGGEYF. DNA of the CDR3: TGCAGCGTCCGGACTAGCGGGGCTGGGGGGGAGTACTTC.